The 28 T cell receptor beta chains reported below all come from one sample, sequenced in a study of cytomegalovirus exposure and HLA in healthy donors. Primers included in the PCR were 60 Vbeta and 13 Jbeta primers. Here immunoSEQ multiplex PCR was the method, and the copy in TCRdb shows in-frame clones only, minus some. Here the sample spans about 140,000 clones, 60% to 85% being singletons. Sequenced material: PBMCs. The receptors here all came from a male donor in good health and CMV-seronegative.

The chain joins TRBV19 to TRBJ1-3; D unclear. CDR3 size: 13 residues. V was clipped by 6 bases and J by 2 bases, with 8 bases between them. Germline V gene lookup returns CDR1 LNHDA and CDR2 SQIVND (reference sequence). Here the CDR3 DNA reads TGTGCCAGTAGGAGGGAGGCTGGAAACACCATATATTTT. Residues: CASRREAGNTIYF.

V and J are TRBV2 and TRBJ2-7; 9 nucleotides line up with TRBD1. The CDR3 spans 14 residues. V dropped 7 bases and J dropped 4; count of bases not matched to a gene: 8. Per germline, CDR1 SNHLY and CDR2 FYNNEI. The CDR3, as DNA: TGTGCCAGCACCCAACAGGGACAGGGTTACGAGCAGTACTTC. Protein sequence: CASTQQGQGYEQYF.

The rearrangement links TRBV5-1 to TRBJ1-2; 7 nucleotides agree with TRBD1. There are 14 residues in the CDR3. Germline lookup yields CDR1 SGHRS and CDR2 YFSETQ. J lost 3 bases, V lost 4 bases, and 6 bases had no gene match. This CDR3 reads CASSRGQSHYGYTF. The CDR3 DNA sequence: TGCGCCAGCAGCCGGGGACAGAGCCACTATGGCTACACCTTC.

This clone was counted a few times. CDR3 in amino acids: CASSQVVETSYEQYF. In DNA, the CDR3 is TGCGCCAGCAGCCAAGTAGTAGAAACGTCCTACGAGCAGTACTTC. The V and J genes are TRBV4-3 and TRBJ2-7; unclear D gene. The CDR3 spans 15 residues. Germline CDR1 reads LGHNA; CDR2 reads YSLEER. The V end was cut by 1 base, the J end by 1 base, with 11 bases between.

This clone was detected only a few times. The rearrangement joins TRBV7-9 to TRBJ2-7; no definite D call. CDR3 length equals 14 residues. The germline gives CDR1 SEHNR, CDR2 FQNEAQ (reference sequence). The V end was cut by 1 base, the J end by 0 bases, with 7 bases between. The CDR3 protein is CASSLVTVSYEQYF. CDR3 DNA: TGTGCCAGCAGCTTAGTAACAGTCTCCTACGAGCAGTACTTC.

The gene calls are TRBV2 and TRBJ2-5; possible D gene TRBD2, 6 bases. Trimming shortened V by 4 bases and J by 5 bases, and 11 bases separated the two germline ends. CDR1 and CDR2 from the germline V gene are SNHLY and FYNNEI. The CDR3 contains 13 residues. CDR3 region: CASSVGGRETQYF. CDR3 sequence (DNA): TGTGCCAGCAGTGTGGGGGGACGGGAGACCCAGTACTTC.

J is TRBJ2-7 and V is TRBV6-4; D ambiguous. This CDR3 is built from 15 residues. The germline V gene encodes CDR1 MRHNA and CDR2 SNTAGT. The V gene lost 3 bases and the J gene lost 2 bases, with 14 bases spanning the gap. The CDR3 DNA is TGTGCCAGCAGTGAATGGCAGGTCCACACCTACGAGCAGTACTTC. It translates to CASSEWQVHTYEQYF.

The V gene is TRBV19, the J gene TRBJ2-5; D perhaps matches TRBD2 (7 bases). The CDR3 consists of 15 residues. The V gene's germline CDR1 is LNHDA and CDR2 SQIVND (reference sequence). Trimming pared 11 bases from V and 7 bases from J, leaving 26 bases between. CDR3: CASGHAGASEGTQYF. CDR3 DNA: TGTGCCTCCGGACATGCGGGGGCATCGGAGGGGACCCAGTACTTC.

V and J are TRBV5-6 and TRBJ1-4; D unresolved. The CDR3 totals 15 residues. V lost 2 bases, J lost 1 base, and 9 bases lay in between. Germline-derived CDR1 and CDR2 are SGHDT and YYEEEE. The CDR3 loop is CASSFSGVTNEKLFF. CDR3 bases: TGTGCCAGCAGCTTTTCCGGGGTAACTAATGAAAAACTGTTTTTT.

This sequence joins TRBV19 and TRBJ1-1, with TRBD1 matching 7 bases. The CDR3 has 13 residues. V lost 7 bases, J lost 4 bases, and 6 bases stayed unmatched. From germline, CDR1 is LNHDA and CDR2 SQIVND (reference sequence). CDR3 sequence: CASTATGITEAFF. CDR3 nucleotide sequence: TGTGCCAGTACCGCGACAGGGATCACTGAAGCTTTCTTT.

A single count supports this clone. The chain has TRBV10-3 and TRBJ1-5; D not certain. V lost 3 bases and J lost 6, with 12 bases in between. The length of the CDR3 is 14 residues. The V gene's germline CDR1 is ENHRY and CDR2 SYGVKD. The CDR3 protein is CAISESWATQPQHF. CDR3 nucleotides: TGTGCCATCAGTGAATCTTGGGCTACTCAGCCCCAGCATTTT.

This chain joins TRBV5-6 and TRBJ1-5; D remains unclear. V lost 0 bases and J lost 7, with 8 bases in between. The CDR3 sequence is 13 residues long. Germline CDR1 is SGHDT and CDR2 is YYEEEE. CDR3 sequence: CASSLARSQPQHF. CDR3 nucleotides: TGTGCCAGCAGCTTGGCCCGAAGCCAGCCCCAGCATTTT.

The rearrangement uses TRBV27 and TRBJ2-3, with 7 nucleotides matching TRBD2. The CDR3 runs 15 residues. Germline CDR1 reads MNHEY; CDR2 reads SMNVEV (reference sequence). Germline trimming cut 2 bases from V and 0 bases from J; bases unmatched to any gene: 2. The CDR3 nucleotides are TGTGCCAGCAGTTTACCGGGGGGAAGCACAGATACGCAGTATTTT. The encoded protein is CASSLPGGSTDTQYF.

The chain joins TRBV19 to TRBJ1-4; no firm D call. Germline lookup yields CDR1 LNHDA and CDR2 SQIVND (reference sequence). The germline V and J ends were trimmed by 3 bases and 8 bases, with 13 bases remaining between them. The CDR3 totals 14 residues. As DNA, the CDR3 is TGTGCCAGTAGTATTAGCGCAGCTTGGGAAAAACTGTTTTTT. As protein: CASSISAAWEKLFF.

The CDR3 is CASSPPPPSGAFF. The CDR3 nucleotides are TGTGCCAGCAGTCCTCCCCCTCCCAGCGGAGCTTTCTTT. The rearrangement uses TRBV6-5 and TRBJ1-1; D unresolved. Trimming stripped 5 bases from V and 10 bases from J, with 17 bases between. The CDR3 has 13 residues. The germline CDR1 and CDR2 sequences are MNHEY and SVGAGI.

Concerning this clone itself: One end of the junction is discordant with germline, which a read error may explain. The chain links TRBV7-9 to TRBJ1-5, with D perhaps matching TRBD1 (5 bases). Looked up from germline, CDR1 is SEHNR and CDR2 is FQNEAQ (reference sequence). There are 16 residues in the CDR3. The CDR3 here is CSSISTSRAGYQPQHF. CDR3 DNA sequence: TGTTCCAGCATCTCGACCTCTAGGGCAGGGTACCAGCCCCAGCATTTT.

The chain couples TRBV11-3 to TRBJ2-3; 7 bases align to TRBD2. Germline V gives CDR1 SGHNT, CDR2 YENEEA. The J segment lost 3 bases and the V segment lost 1 base, leaving 4 bases of the junction unmatched. The CDR3 extends over 15 amino acids. The CDR3 spells CASSLGAGVTDTQYF. The CDR3 region has the DNA TGTGCCAGCAGCTTAGGGGCGGGAGTTACAGATACGCAGTATTTT.

V and J are TRBV19 and TRBJ2-2; TRBD1 might be the D (5 bases). The V end lost 3 bases, the J end lost 7 bases, and 12 bases lay between the germline ends. Germline V gives CDR1 LNHDA, CDR2 SQIVND (reference sequence). The CDR3 consists of 14 residues. The CDR3 coding sequence is TGTGCCAGTAGTATCGCAGGGAATAACGGGGAGCTGTTTTTT. This codes for CASSIAGNNGELFF.

The CDR3 sequence is CASSFSGQGFATNEKLFF. The CDR3 DNA reads as TGTGCCAGTAGCTTCTCGGGACAGGGATTTGCAACTAATGAAAAACTGTTTTTT. This chain uses TRBV19 with TRBJ1-4; 9 bases align to TRBD1. CDR1 LNHDA and CDR2 SQIVND come from the germline V gene (reference sequence). Trimming took 6 bases from V and 0 from J; bases not matched to a gene: 11. The CDR3 is 18 amino acids.

The V call is TRBV4-2, the J call TRBJ1-2; 7 bases line up with TRBD1. The CDR3 consists of 13 residues. V shed 4 bases and J 4 bases; nucleotides not matched to a gene: 3. Germline-derived CDR1 and CDR2 are LGHNA and YNFKEQ. The CDR3 DNA follows: TGTGCCAGCAGCCCGGGACAGCTCTATGGCTACACCTTC. It specifies CASSPGQLYGYTF.

The chain couples TRBV5-6 to TRBJ2-7; 12 bases line up with TRBD2. This CDR3 contains 16 residues. Germline values: CDR1 SGHDT, CDR2 YYEEEE. The junction had 5 bases not matched to a gene; V was cut back by 0 bases and J by 4 bases. The CDR3 nucleotides read TGTGCCAGCAGCTTGGGATGGACTAGCGGGACTTACGAGCAGTACTTC. Encoded protein: CASSLGWTSGTYEQYF.

V gene TRBV5-6 combines with J gene TRBJ2-2, with 9 bases fitting TRBD2. The CDR3 runs 16 residues. Trimming at V came to 1 base and at J to 1 base, leaving 2 bases not matched to a gene. Germline V gives CDR1 SGHDT, CDR2 YYEEEE. CDR3 in DNA: TGTGCCAGCAGCTTGTTTAGCGGGGGGAACACCGGGGAGCTGTTTTTT. Its protein product is CASSLFSGGNTGELFF.

The chain links TRBV7-9 to TRBJ1-5, with 7 bases that match TRBD1. The V and J ends lost 0 bases and 5 bases, in that order; junction bases with no gene match: 10. The CDR3 totals 17 residues. The germline gives CDR1 SEHNR, CDR2 FQNEAQ (reference sequence). The CDR3 sequence: CASSLARAVDRYQPQHF. In DNA, the CDR3 is TGTGCCAGCAGCTTAGCTCGGGCTGTGGACAGGTATCAGCCCCAGCATTTT.

This chain connects TRBV7-9 to TRBJ2-5; TRBD2 matches 7 bases. Germline-derived CDR1 and CDR2 are SEHNR and FQNEAQ (reference sequence). The V segment lost 0 bases and the J segment 5 bases; nucleotides outside the gene matches: 3. The CDR3 contains 14 residues. CDR3 protein: CASSLAVGGETQYF. Written as DNA, the CDR3 is TGTGCCAGCAGCTTAGCGGTGGGGGGGGAGACCCAGTACTTC. Variable domain in full (rest from reference TRBV7-9 and TRBJ2-5): DTGVSQNPRHKITKRGQNVTFRCDPISEHNRLYWYRQTLGQGPEFLTYFQNEAQLEKSRLLSDRFSAERPKGSFSTLEIQRTEQGDSAMYLCASSLAVGGETQYFGPGTRLLVL.

This clone was seen a single time. CDR3 sequence: CASSAPGADTQYF. The CDR3 region has the DNA TGTGCCAGCAGCGCGCCCGGGGCAGATACGCAGTATTTT. The rearrangement joins TRBV7-9 to TRBJ2-3, with a weak D call TRBD2 (5 bases). The CDR3 runs to 13 residues. Trimming stripped 5 bases from V and 4 bases from J, with 10 bases between. Germline-derived CDR1 and CDR2 are SEHNR and FQNEAQ (reference sequence).

The CDR3 coding sequence is TGCAGCGCAAGACAGGGTAGCTACGAGCAGTACTTC. This codes for CSARQGSYEQYF. The chain is built from TRBV29-1 and TRBJ2-7, with 7 nucleotides matching TRBD1. This CDR3 spans 12 amino acids. V gave up 7 bases and J gave up 3 bases; unmatched junction bases: 6. Germline CDR1 SQVTM, CDR2 ANQGSEA.

This clone has just a few counts. The chain has TRBV4-1 and TRBJ2-7; 7 bases align to TRBD2. The CDR3 covers 12 residues. Trimming cost V 8 bases and J 3 bases; bases outside gene matches: 4. Per germline, CDR1 MGHRA and CDR2 YSYEKL. CDR3 sequence (DNA): TGCGCCAGCTCGCCGGGGGGCTACGAGCAGTACTTC. Protein: CASSPGGYEQYF.

This sequence joins TRBV6-5 and TRBJ2-1; 10 nucleotides line up with TRBD1. Germline CDR1 is MNHEY and CDR2 is SVGAGI. The CDR3 extends over 12 amino acids. The V segment lost 6 bases and the J segment 8 bases; nucleotides outside the gene matches: 1. The CDR3, as DNA: TGTGCCAGCAGAGGACAGGGGGATGAGCAGTTCTTC. This translates into CASRGQGDEQFF.